Below, one TCR beta chain is given with its context. These data come from a study of blood T cell repertoires in COVID-19. From germline, CDR1 is SNHLY and CDR2 FYNNEI. V shed 10 bases and J shed 3 bases, with 15 bases lying between them. The CDR3 has 13 residues. Sequenced by immunoSEQ multiplex PCR; TCRdb stores in-frame clones only, minus some. The data hold about 120,000 clones, with 72% observed a single time. Sequences were obtained from peripheral blood. The sequence was collected from a woman aged 60-75 years with acute or convalescent COVID-19. This rearrangement joins TRBV2 to TRBJ1-2; possibly TRBD1 for D (6 bases). Here the CDR3 reads CATTGNRDYGYTF. The CDR3 DNA reads TGTGCCACAACAGGGAATCGGGACTATGGCTACACCTTC. Combining the CDR3 with reference TRBV2 and TRBJ1-2 gives the whole variable domain EPEVTQTPSHQVTQMGQEVILRCVPISNHLYFYWYRQILGQKVEFLVSFYNNEISEKSEIFDDQFSVERPDGSNFTLKIRSTKLEDSAMYFCATTGNRDYGYTFGSGTRLTVV.